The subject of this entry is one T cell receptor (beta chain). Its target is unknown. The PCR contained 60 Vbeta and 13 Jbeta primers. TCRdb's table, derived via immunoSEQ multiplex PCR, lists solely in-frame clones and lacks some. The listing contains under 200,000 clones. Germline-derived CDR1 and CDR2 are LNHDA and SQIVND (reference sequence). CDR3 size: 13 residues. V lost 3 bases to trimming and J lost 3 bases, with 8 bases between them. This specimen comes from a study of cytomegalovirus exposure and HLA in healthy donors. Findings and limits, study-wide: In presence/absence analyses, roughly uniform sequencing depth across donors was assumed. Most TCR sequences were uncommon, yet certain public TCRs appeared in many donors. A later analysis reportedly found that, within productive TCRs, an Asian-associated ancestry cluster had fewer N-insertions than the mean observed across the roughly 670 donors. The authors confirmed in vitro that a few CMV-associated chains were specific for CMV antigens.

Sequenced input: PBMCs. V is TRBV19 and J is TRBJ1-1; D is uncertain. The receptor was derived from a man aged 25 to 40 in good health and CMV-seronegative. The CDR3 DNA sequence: TGTGCCAGTAGTATCTTGCGGCACACTGAAGCTTTCTTT. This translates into CASSILRHTEAFF.